The rows below give T cell receptor beta chains drawn from one sample of a study of glioma-infiltrating T cells. MiXCR was run by TCRdb on the multiplex PCR reads, yielding one entry per CDR3 protein. The sample shows around 350,000 distinct CDR3 sequences, 41% of them seen only once. The specimen sequenced was glioma tissue, nonneoplastic brain tissue, or PBMCs (not recorded which). The receptors stem from a human donor with low-grade glioma or glioblastoma, undergoing nonglioma brain surgery, or in good health (not recorded which). The CDR3 runs from the conserved cysteine through the conserved F or W. A D gene is named only where the DNA matches it firmly. Size tells how often a clone was seen (once, few, many) or the class of an expanded clone, and some rows leave it out.

CDR3 length: 12
J gene: TRBJ2-5
D gene: -
V gene: TRBV20-1
clone size: many
CDR3 DNA: TGCAGTGCTAGTTTTTCGAAAGAGACCCAGTACTTC
CDR3 protein: CSASFSKETQYF

CDR3 length: 17
J gene: TRBJ2-3
D gene: TRBD1
V gene: TRBV5-1
clone size: few
CDR3 DNA: TGCGCCAGCAGCGAAGAAACCGGGACAGTCAGCACAGATACGCAGTATTTT
CDR3 protein: CASSEETGTVSTDTQYF

CDR3 length: 15
J gene: TRBJ2-1
D gene: -
V gene: TRBV28
clone size: many
CDR3 DNA: TGTGCCAGCAGTCTCACGCCCAGCTCCTACAATGAGCAGTTCTTC
CDR3 protein: CASSLTPSSYNEQFF

CDR3 length: 15
J gene: TRBJ2-7
D gene: -
V gene: TRBV7-2
clone size: -
CDR3 DNA: TGTGCCAGCAGCTTAGTAAGGGCCAGGACCTACGAGCAGTACTTC
CDR3 protein: CASSLVRARTYEQYF

CDR3 length: 15
J gene: TRBJ2-1
D gene: TRBD2
V gene: TRBV19
clone size: -
CDR3 DNA: TGTGCCAGTAGTATCACTAGCGGGAACTACAATGAGCAGTTCTTC
CDR3 protein: CASSITSGNYNEQFF

CDR3 length: 14
J gene: TRBJ1-1
D gene: TRBD1
V gene: TRBV7-2
clone size: -
CDR3 DNA: TGTGCCAGCAGCTCCTACAGGGGGGGAACTGAAGCTTTCTTT
CDR3 protein: CASSSYRGGTEAFF

CDR3 length: 15
J gene: TRBJ2-1
D gene: TRBD1
V gene: TRBV25-1
clone size: few
CDR3 DNA: TGTGCCAGCAGTGATCCGGGACAGGGGGATCATGAGCAGTTCTTC
CDR3 protein: CASSDPGQGDHEQFF

CDR3 length: 13
J gene: TRBJ2-7
D gene: -
V gene: TRBV7-9
clone size: few
CDR3 DNA: TGTGCCAGCAGCTTAGTAGGCATCTACGAGCAGTACTTC
CDR3 protein: CASSLVGIYEQYF

CDR3 length: 14
J gene: TRBJ1-4
D gene: -
V gene: TRBV20-1
clone size: few
CDR3 DNA: TGCAGTGCTCGACACCGGCATAGTAATGAAAAACTGTTTTTT
CDR3 protein: CSARHRHSNEKLFF

CDR3 length: 13
J gene: TRBJ2-6
D gene: -
V gene: TRBV15
clone size: -
CDR3 DNA: TGTGCCACCAGGGACTCTGGGGCCAACGTCCTGACTTTC
CDR3 protein: CATRDSGANVLTF

CDR3 length: 14
J gene: TRBJ2-7
D gene: -
V gene: TRBV15
clone size: once
CDR3 DNA: TGTGCCATCAGCAGAGCCGAGGGACGAAGCGAGCAGTACTTC
CDR3 protein: CAISRAEGRSEQYF

CDR3 length: 14
J gene: TRBJ1-2
D gene: TRBD1
V gene: TRBV19
clone size: -
CDR3 DNA: TGTGCCAGTACCCCCTGGGACAGTGGCCATGGCTACACCTTC
CDR3 protein: CASTPWDSGHGYTF

CDR3 length: 17
J gene: TRBJ1-1
D gene: TRBD1
V gene: TRBV7-2
clone size: few
CDR3 DNA: TGTGCCAGCAGCCAGGGACAGGCCCTTTATATGAACACTGAAGCTTTCTTT
CDR3 protein: CASSQGQALYMNTEAFF

CDR3 length: 12
J gene: TRBJ1-3
D gene: -
V gene: TRBV29-1
clone size: -
CDR3 DNA: TGCAGCGTGGTCCCCTCTGGAAACACCATATATTTT
CDR3 protein: CSVVPSGNTIYF

CDR3 length: 13
J gene: TRBJ1-1
D gene: -
V gene: TRBV29-1
clone size: -
CDR3 DNA: TGCAGCGTTGAACTTGGTAGGGGGACTGAAGCTTTCTTT
CDR3 protein: CSVELGRGTEAFF

CDR3 length: 15
J gene: TRBJ1-2
D gene: TRBD1
V gene: TRBV7-2
clone size: -
CDR3 DNA: TGTGCCAGCACACCTCCGGGACAGCCGAACTATGGCTACACCTTC
CDR3 protein: CASTPPGQPNYGYTF

CDR3 length: 12
J gene: TRBJ2-7
D gene: TRBD1
V gene: TRBV28
clone size: many
CDR3 DNA: TGTGCCAGCAGTGCCGACAGGGACGAGCAGTACTTC
CDR3 protein: CASSADRDEQYF

CDR3 length: 19
J gene: TRBJ2-7
D gene: TRBD1
V gene: TRBV19
clone size: few
CDR3 DNA: TGTGCCAGTAGCCCGCCTCGGACAGGGATCCCCAGCGGGTACTACGAGCAGTACTTC
CDR3 protein: CASSPPRTGIPSGYYEQYF

CDR3 length: 15
J gene: TRBJ2-7
D gene: TRBD1
V gene: TRBV6-2/TRBV6-3
clone size: -
CDR3 DNA: TGTGCCAGCACCTACAGGGGATTCAGCAGGTACGAGCAGTACTTC
CDR3 protein: CASTYRGFSRYEQYF

CDR3 length: 13
J gene: TRBJ2-3
D gene: -
V gene: TRBV20-1
clone size: many
CDR3 DNA: TGCAGTGCTGAGTGGTGGGCTACAGATACGCAGTATTTT
CDR3 protein: CSAEWWATDTQYF

CDR3 length: 18
J gene: TRBJ1-4
D gene: -
V gene: TRBV15
clone size: few
CDR3 DNA: TGTGCCACCAGCAGAGATGGGTGGGGACCTGCAACTAATGAAAAACTGTTTTTT
CDR3 protein: CATSRDGWGPATNEKLFF

CDR3 length: 16
J gene: TRBJ2-3
D gene: TRBD2
V gene: TRBV15
clone size: once
CDR3 DNA: TGTGCCACCAGCAGGATAGCGGGAGAGGAAACAGATAAGCAGTATTTT
CDR3 protein: CATSRIAGEETDKQYF

CDR3 length: 15
J gene: TRBJ2-1
D gene: TRBD2
V gene: TRBV20-1
clone size: -
CDR3 DNA: TGCAGTGCTCCGACCTTAGCGGGAGAATCCAATGAGCAGTTCTTC
CDR3 protein: CSAPTLAGESNEQFF

CDR3 length: 15
J gene: TRBJ2-3
D gene: -
V gene: TRBV28
clone size: few
CDR3 DNA: TGTGCCAGCAGTCCCCCCGGCGGACCCACAGATACGCAGTATTTT
CDR3 protein: CASSPPGGPTDTQYF

CDR3 length: 15
J gene: TRBJ2-3
D gene: TRBD2
V gene: TRBV10-3
clone size: -
CDR3 DNA: TGTGCCATCAGTGGGGGACTAGCTGGGACAGATACGCAGTATTTT
CDR3 protein: CAISGGLAGTDTQYF

CDR3 length: 15
J gene: TRBJ2-1
D gene: -
V gene: TRBV7-9
clone size: many
CDR3 DNA: TGTGCCAGCAGCTTAGTTACGGGCTGGGACAATGAGCAGTTCTTC
CDR3 protein: CASSLVTGWDNEQFF

CDR3 length: 13
J gene: TRBJ2-3
D gene: -
V gene: TRBV24-1
clone size: many
CDR3 DNA: TGTGCCACCAGTGATTCCTACACAGATACGCAGTATTTT
CDR3 protein: CATSDSYTDTQYF

CDR3 length: 14
J gene: TRBJ2-7
D gene: TRBD2
V gene: TRBV12-3/TRBV12-4
clone size: few
CDR3 DNA: TGTGCCAGCAGTTTGAGACTAGCGGGAGACGAGCAGTACTTC
CDR3 protein: CASSLRLAGDEQYF

CDR3 length: 10
J gene: TRBJ1-1
D gene: -
V gene: TRBV20-1
clone size: few
CDR3 DNA: TGCAGTGCTAGAGGCCCAAAGGCTTTCTTT
CDR3 protein: CSARGPKAFF

CDR3 length: 15
J gene: TRBJ1-5
D gene: -
V gene: TRBV28
clone size: few
CDR3 DNA: TGTGCCAGCAGTCCGCCATTTCAGGGAAATCAGCCCCAGCATTTT
CDR3 protein: CASSPPFQGNQPQHF

CDR3 length: 15
J gene: TRBJ2-7
D gene: TRBD2
V gene: TRBV15
clone size: -
CDR3 DNA: TGTGCCACCAGCCCCAGGACTAGCAACTCCTACGAGCAGTACTTC
CDR3 protein: CATSPRTSNSYEQYF

CDR3 length: 17
J gene: TRBJ1-1
D gene: -
V gene: TRBV24-1
clone size: -
CDR3 DNA: TGTGCCCGCAGTTTCCGGGGGCAGGGACGAGGATACGCTGAAGCTTTCTTT
CDR3 protein: CARSFRGQGRGYAEAFF

CDR3 length: 13
J gene: TRBJ1-3
D gene: -
V gene: TRBV7-9
clone size: -
CDR3 DNA: TGTGCCAGCAGCTCCCCCCCTGGAAACACCATATATTTT
CDR3 protein: CASSSPPGNTIYF

CDR3 length: 14
J gene: TRBJ2-2
D gene: TRBD1
V gene: TRBV27
clone size: few
CDR3 DNA: TGTGCCACCCGGTCAGGGGGCGCCGGCGGGGAGCTGTTTTTT
CDR3 protein: CATRSGGAGGELFF

CDR3 length: 19
J gene: TRBJ1-1
D gene: -
V gene: TRBV2
clone size: once
CDR3 DNA: TGTGCCAGCAGTGCTCGGAGCACCCGGGCAGGGGAGAGTGGCACTGAAGCTTTCTTT
CDR3 protein: CASSARSTRAGESGTEAFF

CDR3 length: 15
J gene: TRBJ2-3
D gene: -
V gene: TRBV7-8
clone size: -
CDR3 DNA: TGTGCCAGCAGCTCACCGGGACGGCGAGTGGATACGCAGTATTTT
CDR3 protein: CASSSPGRRVDTQYF

CDR3 length: 13
J gene: TRBJ2-7
D gene: -
V gene: TRBV7-2
clone size: many
CDR3 DNA: TGTGCCAGCACCATTGGCCCGTCCTACGAGCAGTACTTC
CDR3 protein: CASTIGPSYEQYF

CDR3 length: 15
J gene: TRBJ2-3
D gene: -
V gene: TRBV12-3/TRBV12-4
clone size: few
CDR3 DNA: TGTGCCAGCAGTCAACGGACCCCGCCCGCAGATACGCAGTATTTT
CDR3 protein: CASSQRTPPADTQYF

CDR3 length: 14
J gene: TRBJ1-1
D gene: -
V gene: TRBV18
clone size: -
CDR3 DNA: TGTGCCAGCTCACCGAGTGGGGTAGGATCTGAAGCTTTCTTT
CDR3 protein: CASSPSGVGSEAFF

CDR3 length: 15
J gene: TRBJ2-1
D gene: -
V gene: TRBV5-1
clone size: -
CDR3 DNA: TGCGCCAGCAGCCCCGAGCGGGCCGTCTACAATGAGCAGTTCTTC
CDR3 protein: CASSPERAVYNEQFF

CDR3 length: 15
J gene: TRBJ2-1
D gene: -
V gene: TRBV6-4
clone size: -
CDR3 DNA: TGTGCCAGCAGTCGGGGCAGGGGATCCTACAATGAGCAGTTCTTC
CDR3 protein: CASSRGRGSYNEQFF